The source of this T cell receptor beta chain is a study of cytomegalovirus exposure and HLA in healthy donors. For this clone: Its antigen is not identified.

PCR used 60 Vbeta primers and 13 Jbeta primers. The repertoire was sequenced with immunoSEQ multiplex PCR; TCRdb's copy has only in-frame clones and lacks some. The top ten clones hold over 0.95% of a sample with over 200,000 clones, around 88% of them seen once. Findings and limits, study-wide: TCR beta V- and J-gene trimming was later associated with a missense DCLRE1C variant. In a later analysis, HLA-associated TCR beta chains were more clonally expanded than equally common others. Sequencing depth across donors, presence/absence analyses assumed, was roughly uniform. Confirmation was obtained in vitro that a few CMV-associated chains are specific for CMV antigens.

The trim removed 2 bases at V and 0 bases at J, leaving 1 base unmatched. The V gene's germline CDR1 is MNHEY and CDR2 SMNVEV (reference sequence). The CDR3 totals 16 residues. This clonotype was obtained from a woman between 18 and 29 years old in good health and CMV-seronegative. Sequencing was performed on PBMCs. The chain combines TRBV27 with TRBJ2-1; 10 bases agree with TRBD2. CDR3 bases: TGTGCCAGCAGTTTAATAGCGGGGGGCTCCTACAATGAGCAGTTCTTC. Translating it yields CASSLIAGGSYNEQFF.